A selection of T cell receptor beta chains follows, all from one sample in a study of T cell responses to AZD1222 COVID-19 vaccine. Produced via immunoSEQ multiplex PCR; TCRdb's table is partial and in-frame only. The table shows approximately 150,000 clones, with roughly nine tenths occurring only once. Specimen: peripheral blood, collected 28 days after the second AZD1222 dose. These receptors were taken from an adult who received the AZD1222 COVID-19 vaccine. The CDR3 runs from the conserved cysteine through the conserved F or W. D genes are given only for firm matches. Size values are once, few and many counts, or a class for expanded clones, and some rows have none.

d_call j_call v_call clone_size cdr3_nt cdr3_aa
- TRBJ1-3 TRBV27 - TGTGCCAGCAGTTTCTCGGGGGGCGGTGGAAACACCATATATTTT CASSFSGGGGNTIYF
- TRBJ1-2 TRBV3-1/TRBV3-2 - TGTGCCAGCAGCCAATTCGGGGGGAACTATGGCTACACCTTC CASSQFGGNYGYTF
- TRBJ2-3 TRBV4-3 - TGCGCCAGCAGCCAAGGCGATCCAGATACGCAGTATTTT CASSQGDPDTQYF
TRBD2 TRBJ2-7 TRBV10-1 - TGCGCCAGCAGTGAGGAGCTAGCGGGGAAGGACGAGCAGTACTTC CASSEELAGKDEQYF
TRBD1 TRBJ1-4 TRBV10-3 - TGTGCCATCAGCCCGGACAGGGTGGGGGAAAAACTGTTTTTT CAISPDRVGEKLFF
TRBD2 TRBJ2-1 TRBV9 - TGTGCCAGCTCCGCGACTAGCGGGAGGACCAATGAGCAGTTCTTC CASSATSGRTNEQFF
- TRBJ2-3 TRBV6-5 - TGTGCCAGTTGGAGGGGGCGTATTGGGACAGATACGCAGTATTTT CASWRGRIGTDTQYF
TRBD1 TRBJ1-1 TRBV29-1 once TGCAGCGGCAGTCCCGGGACAGGGGCTGGGATCCCTGGAGCTTTCTTT CSGSPGTGAGIPGAFF
TRBD2 TRBJ2-1 TRBV11-3 - TGTGCCAGCAGCTTAGATGGCGGGAGCTCCTACAATGAGCAGTTCTTC CASSLDGGSSYNEQFF
TRBD1 TRBJ1-5 TRBV28 - TGTGCCAGCAGTTTGCGGACAGGGATCTTGCAGCCCCAGCATTTT CASSLRTGILQPQHF
TRBD2 TRBJ2-5 TRBV28 - TGTGCCAGCAGTTTAGCGGCTAGCGGAGAGTACCAAGAGACCCAGTACTTC CASSLAASGEYQETQYF
TRBD1 TRBJ2-7 TRBV6-5 - TGTGCCAGCAGTCGAACGGGACAGGGCTACGAGCAGTACTTC CASSRTGQGYEQYF
- TRBJ1-5 TRBV15 - TGTGCCACCAGCCTAAATCCGGGTCCCAGAAATGGTAGCAATCAGCCCCAGCATTTT CATSLNPGPRNGSNQPQHF
- TRBJ2-1 TRBV6-2/TRBV6-3 few TGTGCCAGCAGTTACGCTCGGGACTACAATGAGCAGTTCTTC CASSYARDYNEQFF
- TRBJ2-1 TRBV28 once TGTGCCAGCAGTTTAAACTACAATGAGCAGTTCTTC CASSLNYNEQFF
- TRBJ1-1 TRBV12-5 once TGTGCTAGTGGTTCCTATCAGTCCCGCAACCCCCGTAACACTGAAGCTTTCTTT CASGSYQSRNPRNTEAFF
TRBD1 TRBJ2-1 TRBV6-6 - TGTGCCAGCCTCGGGGACAGCTTATACAATGAGCAGTTCTTC CASLGDSLYNEQFF
- TRBJ2-6 TRBV10-3 - TGTGCCATCAGTGAGGAAAGCGCTGGGGCCAACGTCCTGACTTTC CAISEESAGANVLTF
- TRBJ1-1 TRBV2 - TGTGCCAGCAGTGAGGGGGAGGGCGCTGAAGCTTTCTTT CASSEGEGAEAFF
TRBD1 TRBJ1-6 TRBV5-5 - TGTGCCAGCGCTTTAGGCAGGGGGGTCTATAATTCACCCCTCCACTTT CASALGRGVYNSPLHF
- TRBJ2-7 TRBV7-9 few TGTGCCAGCAGCCCCAGAGGGACTCGGAGCTCCTACGAGCAGTACTTC CASSPRGTRSSYEQYF
- TRBJ2-2 TRBV7-8 once TGTGCCAGCAGCTGGGACGGGACGAACACCGGGGAGCTGTTTTTT CASSWDGTNTGELFF
- TRBJ2-1 TRBV19 - TGTGCCAGTAGTACCCGGGGAGGCAGGGGAAAAAATGAGCAGTTCTTC CASSTRGGRGKNEQFF
- TRBJ1-5 TRBV7-9 - TGTGCCAGCAGCTTAGGCGGGGGAAATCAGCCCCAGCATTTT CASSLGGGNQPQHF
- TRBJ2-7 TRBV18 - TGTGCCAGCTCCCCCACATCAAGCTCCTACGAGCAGTACTTC CASSPTSSSYEQYF
TRBD1 TRBJ2-5 TRBV11-2 - TGTGCCAGCAGCACACACCGGGACAGGGTTAGGGAGACCCAGTACTTC CASSTHRDRVRETQYF
- TRBJ1-6 TRBV4-3 - TGCGCCAGCAGCCAAGATACGGGGACACCCCTCCACTTT CASSQDTGTPLHF
- TRBJ1-5 TRBV19 once TGTGCCAGTAGTCCGGGGGGATGGAGCCAGCATTTT CASSPGGWSQHF
- TRBJ1-1 TRBV6-5 - TGTGCCAGCAGCGGAGTGGGGTCCCGGGCTTTCTTT CASSGVGSRAFF
- TRBJ1-2 TRBV10-2 - TGCGCCAGCAGGGGTCGGGACATAACTAACTATGGCTACACCTTC CASRGRDITNYGYTF
- TRBJ1-3 TRBV11-2 - TGTGCCAGCAGCTGTGTTCCCCGGGCACCCCATGGCGACACCATATATTTT CASSCVPRAPHGDTIYF
- TRBJ2-7 TRBV2 - TGTGCCAGCAGCCTGGACTTTAACTCCTACGAGCAGTACTTC CASSLDFNSYEQYF
- TRBJ1-4 TRBV27 - TGTGCCAGCAGTCCATACCTCGGGCGAACTAATGAAAAACTGTTTTTT CASSPYLGRTNEKLFF
TRBD1 TRBJ1-2 TRBV7-9 - TGTGCCAGCAGCTTCAGGACAGGGGGGAATGGCTACACCTTC CASSFRTGGNGYTF
TRBD2 TRBJ2-1 TRBV5-4 - TGTGCCAGCAGCCCGGGGGGACTAGCGGGAGAGTTTTATGAGCAGTTCTTC CASSPGGLAGEFYEQFF
TRBD1 TRBJ1-1 TRBV11-3 - TGTGCCAGCAGGCAAGGGGGCTGGGGGGAGACTGAAGCTTTCTTT CASRQGGWGETEAFF
- TRBJ1-6 TRBV25-1 - TGTGCCAGCAGTCCGTGGGACCTACCGGAGGGTAATTCACCCCTCCACTTT CASSPWDLPEGNSPLHF
- TRBJ2-1 TRBV27 - TGTGCCAGCAGTCCCTTCCACTCCCGTCGCGACTCCTACAATGAGCAGTTCTTC CASSPFHSRRDSYNEQFF
- TRBJ1-4 TRBV4-1 - TGCGCCAGCAGCAACAGGGTCGAGGAAAAACTGTTTTTT CASSNRVEEKLFF
- TRBJ2-1 TRBV19 - TGTGCCAGTATGGGGCTCCAGAGGACTAACAATGAGCAGTTCTTC CASMGLQRTNNEQFF
- TRBJ2-7 TRBV25-1 - TGTGCCAGCAGTGAATATTTTCTCGGGGGTCCCTCGGACTACGAGCAGTACTTC CASSEYFLGGPSDYEQYF
TRBD2 TRBJ2-3 TRBV5-4 once TGTGCCAGCAAACCGGGGGGGACCGGGGGTACAGATACGCAGTATTTT CASKPGGTGGTDTQYF
- TRBJ1-1 TRBV4-2 - TGTGCCAGCAGCCAAGGATTAGGGGCTTTCTTT CASSQGLGAFF
TRBD2 TRBJ2-1 TRBV29-1 few TGCAGCGCGACGACTAGCGGGAGGGCTAGGGATGAGCAGTTCTTC CSATTSGRARDEQFF
- TRBJ1-3 TRBV5-6 - TGTGCCAGCAGCCTGGGGGAATATGGAAACACCATATATTTT CASSLGEYGNTIYF